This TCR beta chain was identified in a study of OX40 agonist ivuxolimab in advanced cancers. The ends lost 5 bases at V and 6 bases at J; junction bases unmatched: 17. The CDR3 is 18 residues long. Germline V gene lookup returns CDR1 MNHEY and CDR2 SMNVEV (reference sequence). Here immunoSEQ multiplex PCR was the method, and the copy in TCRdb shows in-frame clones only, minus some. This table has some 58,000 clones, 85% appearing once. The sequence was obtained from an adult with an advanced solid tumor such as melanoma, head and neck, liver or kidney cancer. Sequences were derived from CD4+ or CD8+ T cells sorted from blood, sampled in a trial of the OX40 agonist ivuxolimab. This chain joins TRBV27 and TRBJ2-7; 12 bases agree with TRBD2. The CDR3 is CASSPGTSGRGYNGEQYF. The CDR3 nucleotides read TGTGCCAGCAGTCCTGGGACTAGCGGGCGGGGGTATAACGGCGAGCAGTACTTC.